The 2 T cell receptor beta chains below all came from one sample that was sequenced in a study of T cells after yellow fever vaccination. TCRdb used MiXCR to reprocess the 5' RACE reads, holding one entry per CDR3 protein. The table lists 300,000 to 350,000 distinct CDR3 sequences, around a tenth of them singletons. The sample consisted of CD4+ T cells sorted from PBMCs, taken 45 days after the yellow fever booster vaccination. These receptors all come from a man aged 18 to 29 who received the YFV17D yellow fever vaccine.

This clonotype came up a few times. The CDR3 loop reads CASSQAYRGETQYF. The CDR3 coding sequence is TGCGCCAGCAGCCAGGCCTACAGGGGGGAGACCCAGTACTTC. The V call is TRBV4-3, the J call TRBJ2-5, with 8 bases aligning to TRBD1. The CDR3 runs to 14 residues. Germline values: CDR1 LGHNA, CDR2 YSLEER. Trimming took 3 bases from V and 5 from J; bases not matched to a gene: 5.

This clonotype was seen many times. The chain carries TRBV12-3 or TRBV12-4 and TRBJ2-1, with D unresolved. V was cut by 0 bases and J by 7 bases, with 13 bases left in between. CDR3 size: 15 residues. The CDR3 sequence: CASSLASGWVNEQFF. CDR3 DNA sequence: TGTGCCAGCAGTTTAGCGTCAGGTTGGGTAAATGAGCAGTTCTTC.